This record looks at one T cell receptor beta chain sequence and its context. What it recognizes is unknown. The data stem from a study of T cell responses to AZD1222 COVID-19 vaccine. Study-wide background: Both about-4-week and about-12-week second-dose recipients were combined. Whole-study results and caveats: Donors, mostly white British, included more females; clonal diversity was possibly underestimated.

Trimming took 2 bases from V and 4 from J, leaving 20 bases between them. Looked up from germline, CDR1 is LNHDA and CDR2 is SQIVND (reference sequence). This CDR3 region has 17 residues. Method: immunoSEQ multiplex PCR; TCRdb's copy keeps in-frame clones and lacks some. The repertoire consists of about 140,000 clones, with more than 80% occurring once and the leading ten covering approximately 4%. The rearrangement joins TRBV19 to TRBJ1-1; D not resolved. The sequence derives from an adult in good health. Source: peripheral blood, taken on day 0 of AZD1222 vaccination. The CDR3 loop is CASSIIGEKEIGTEAFF. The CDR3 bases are TGTGCCAGTAGTATAATCGGGGAGAAGGAAATCGGCACTGAAGCTTTCTTT.